These 20 T cell receptor beta chains share one sample of origin, sequenced in a study of Ad26.COV2.S vaccination and SARS-CoV-2 variants. This sample's treatment: some 20 received Ad26.COV2.S at low or high dose, single or two shots; roughly five received placebo; per-sample allocation not given. Day 63 after the first vaccine or placebo injection was the time point for sampling. TCRdb's copy holds only in-frame clones and misses some; the assay was immunoSEQ multiplex PCR. The sample has about 390,000 clones; 92% are singletons. Sequencing was performed on peripheral blood, taken in a trial of Ad26.COV2.S vaccine versus placebo. The source of these receptors is a person aged 18-60 years who received the Ad26.COV2.S COVID-19 vaccine or a placebo.

The CDR3 protein is CASSLARPEINEQFF. The CDR3 DNA follows: TGTGCCAGCAGCTTAGCCAGGCCTGAGATAAATGAGCAGTTCTTC. This chain uses TRBV7-2 with TRBJ2-1; D is ambiguous. The V and J ends lost 0 bases and 7 bases respectively, with 13 bases between them. This CDR3 is 15 amino acids long. The germline V gene encodes CDR1 SGHTA and CDR2 FQGNSA.

This rearrangement joins TRBV30 to TRBJ2-7, with D possibly called TRBD1 or TRBD2 (5 bases each). The CDR3 contains 12 residues. The germline gives CDR1 GTSNPN, CDR2 SVGIG (reference sequence). V dropped 4 bases and J dropped 4 bases, with 11 bases sitting between them. The CDR3 here is CAWIVGAYEQYF. The CDR3 coding sequence is TGTGCCTGGATCGTCGGGGCGTACGAGCAGTACTTC.

The CDR3: CASSLASGSLNTEAFF. CDR3 nucleotides: TGTGCCAGCAGCTTGGCCTCAGGCAGTTTGAACACTGAAGCTTTCTTT. V usage is TRBV5-6 and J usage is TRBJ1-1; no firm D call. V lost 0 bases to trimming and J lost 0 bases, with 12 bases between them. The CDR3 has 16 residues. CDR1 SGHDT and CDR2 YYEEEE come from the germline V gene.

The V gene is TRBV28, the J gene TRBJ1-2; D unclear. The length of the CDR3 is 13 residues. Germline V CDR1 and CDR2: MDHEN, SYDVKM. Trimming removed 6 bases from V and 8 bases from J, with 16 bases in between. The CDR3 DNA reads as TGTGCCAGCAGCCTAACAGCATTCGGGGGCTACACCTTC. It specifies CASSLTAFGGYTF.

This clone has only a few counts. The gene calls are TRBV19 and TRBJ1-1; 8 bases match TRBD1. This CDR3 spans 17 amino acids. V trimming: 3 bases; J trimming: 0 bases; junction bases outside the gene matches: 9. Germline lookup yields CDR1 LNHDA and CDR2 SQIVND (reference sequence). CDR3: CASSMTTGAPVNTEAFF. The CDR3 DNA sequence: TGTGCCAGTAGTATGACGACAGGGGCCCCCGTGAACACTGAAGCTTTCTTT.

This clone has a handful of counts. The chain uses TRBV6-5 and TRBJ2-7, with TRBD1 matching 8 bases. With 6 bases clipped from V and 0 bases from J, the junction kept 7 bases outside the gene matches. Per the germline V gene, CDR1 is MNHEY and CDR2 is SVGAGI. The CDR3 has 15 residues. The CDR3 DNA reads TGTGCCAGCAGCCGAGGGACAGGTACCTCCTACGAGCAGTACTTC. This sequence encodes CASSRGTGTSYEQYF.

CDR3 protein: CASSQADRSYEQYF. CDR3 coding DNA: TGCGCCAGCAGCCAGGCTGACAGGTCCTACGAGCAGTACTTC. V gene TRBV23-1 combines with J gene TRBJ2-7; D is perhaps TRBD1 (6 bases). TRBV23-1 is reported as an ORF; its role is uncertain. This CDR3 region has 14 residues. With 6 bases removed from V and 1 base from J, the gap between germline ends came to 13 bases.

This rearrangement joins TRBV9 to TRBJ1-3; D gene uncertain. The germline V gene has CDR1 SGDLS and CDR2 YYNGEE. The CDR3 covers 16 residues. The V end lost 4 bases, the J end lost 0 bases, and 14 bases lay between the germline ends. CDR3 in DNA: TGTGCCAGCAGCCTGGACGGATCCTACTCTGGAAACACCATATATTTT. It is translated as CASSLDGSYSGNTIYF.

V usage is TRBV4-3 and J usage is TRBJ1-1; D may be TRBD1 (6 bases). The V and J ends lost 1 base and 3 bases respectively, with 12 bases between them. CDR3 length: 15 residues. In germline, CDR1 is LGHNA, CDR2 YSLEER. CDR3 in amino acids: CASSQGGAGHTEAFF. The CDR3 DNA reads as TGCGCCAGCAGCCAAGGGGGGGCAGGGCACACTGAAGCTTTCTTT.

The V and J genes are TRBV25-1 and TRBJ1-3, with 9 bases matching TRBD1. V lost 2 bases, J lost 2 bases, and 10 bases stayed unmatched. This CDR3 comprises 18 residues. Per the germline V gene, CDR1 is MGHDK and CDR2 is SYGVNS. CDR3 in amino acids: CASSETRPGQGPGNTIYF. The CDR3, as DNA: TGTGCCAGCAGTGAAACCCGCCCGGGACAGGGACCTGGAAACACCATATATTTT. The full variable domain, in which reference TRBV25-1 and TRBJ1-3 provide the parts outside the CDR3, is EADIYQTPRYLVIGTGKKITLECSQTMGHDKMYWYQQDPGMELHLIHYSYGVNSTEKGDLSSESTVSRIRTEHFPLTLESARPSHTSQYLCASSETRPGQGPGNTIYFGEGSWLTVV.

The rearrangement links TRBV7-9 to TRBJ2-7; D uncertain. This CDR3 has 11 amino acids. The germline V gene has CDR1 SEHNR and CDR2 FQNEAQ (reference sequence). Trimming cost V 4 bases and J 4 bases, with 5 bases left between them. CDR3 loop: CASSSDYEQYF. The DNA for the CDR3 is TGTGCCAGCAGCTCGGATTACGAGCAGTACTTC.

The chain carries TRBV7-9 and TRBJ1-2; D uncertain. Trimming removed 0 bases from V and 2 bases from J, with 13 bases in between. CDR1 and CDR2 from the germline V gene are SEHNR and FQNEAQ (reference sequence). The CDR3 sequence is 16 residues long. The CDR3 protein is CASSLADLEHNYGYTF. The CDR3 DNA reads as TGTGCCAGCAGCTTAGCGGATTTGGAACACAACTATGGCTACACCTTC.

The chain employs TRBV3-1 (or the pseudogene TRBV3-2) and TRBJ2-2; unclear D gene. This CDR3 has 13 amino acids. Germline CDR1 reads LGHDT; CDR2 reads YNNKEL (reference sequence). Trimming removed 3 bases from V and 2 bases from J, with 4 bases in between. CDR3: CASSQFNTGELFF. For the CDR3, the DNA is TGTGCCAGCAGCCAGTTTAACACCGGGGAGCTGTTTTTT.

This clone has only one observation. The chain couples TRBV29-1 to TRBJ1-2; a possible D gene is TRBD1 (5 bases). Trimming took off 0 bases at V and 4 bases at J, with 15 bases between the two ends. Germline values: CDR1 SQVTM, CDR2 ANQGSEA. The CDR3 totals 15 residues. The CDR3 sequence is CSVEDKPRGAYGYTF. The CDR3 bases are TGCAGCGTTGAAGATAAGCCCCGAGGGGCCTATGGCTACACCTTC. Full variable domain (remainder filled in from reference TRBV29-1 and TRBJ1-2): SAVISQKPSRDICQRGTSLTIQCQVDSQVTMMFWYRQQPGQSLTLIATANQGSEATYESGFVIDKFPISRPNLTFSTLTVSNMSPEDSSIYLCSVEDKPRGAYGYTFGSGTRLTVV.

The CDR3 sequence: CASSLAGDSYGYTF. The CDR3 DNA reads as TGTGCCAGCAGCTTAGCGGGGGACAGCTATGGCTACACCTTC. This chain connects TRBV7-2 to TRBJ1-2; TRBD1 matches 7 bases. The V gene end was trimmed by 0 bases and the J gene end by 4 bases; junction bases not matched to a gene: 2. Germline assignment: CDR1 SGHTA and CDR2 FQGNSA. The CDR3 length is 14 residues.

This rearrangement joins TRBV4-3 to TRBJ2-1; D possibly corresponds to TRBD1 (6 bases). Germline V CDR1 and CDR2: LGHNA, YSLEER. The CDR3 has 18 residues. V was cut by 0 bases and J by 2 bases, with 17 bases left in between. CDR3 nucleotide sequence: TGCGCCAGCAGCCAAGATACGGGTGGGGGCCGTCCCTACAATGAGCAGTTCTTC. This encodes CASSQDTGGGRPYNEQFF.

This rearrangement joins TRBV4-2 to TRBJ2-3; D gene ambiguous. Trimming took off 1 base at V and 6 bases at J, with 8 bases between the two ends. This CDR3 region has 13 residues. Germline V gene data show CDR1 as LGHNA and CDR2 as YNFKEQ. The CDR3, as DNA: TGTGCCAGCAGCCAAGGTCCCCCGGATACGCAGTATTTT. Translating gives CASSQGPPDTQYF.

The chain has TRBV9 and TRBJ2-5; D may be TRBD1 or TRBD2 (6 bases each). Per germline, CDR1 SGDLS and CDR2 YYNGEE. V dropped 5 bases and J dropped 4 bases, with 21 bases sitting between them. The CDR3 covers 16 residues. The CDR3 here is CASSPTGAGSRETQYF. The CDR3 nucleotides read TGTGCCAGCAGTCCTACGGGGGCAGGCTCCCGAGAGACCCAGTACTTC.

This clone was seen a few times. J is TRBJ1-1 and V is TRBV9, with D unclear. CDR1 is SGDLS and CDR2 is YYNGEE in the germline V gene. The CDR3 runs to 14 residues. Trimming shortened V by 0 bases and J by 10 bases, and 16 bases separated the two germline ends. CDR3 nucleotides: TGTGCCAGCAGCGTAGAAGAAGGATTAAAACGAGCTTTCTTT. Amino acids: CASSVEEGLKRAFF.

This sequence joins TRBV18 and TRBJ1-4, with 9 bases matching TRBD1. Per the germline V gene, CDR1 is KGHSH and CDR2 is LQKENI. This CDR3 spans 15 amino acids. Germline trimming cut 2 bases from V and 5 bases from J; bases unmatched to any gene: 3. CDR3 loop: CASSPKQGANEKLFF. In DNA form, the CDR3 reads TGTGCCAGCTCACCAAAACAGGGGGCGAATGAAAAACTGTTTTTT.